Listed here are 28 T cell receptor beta chains from one sample, sequenced in a study of blood T cell repertoires in COVID-19 (TCRdb year 2020). Library preparation used the immunoSEQ multiplex PCR assay. TCRdb holds this immuneACCESS table with in-frame rearrangements only. Some clones are missing; in checked studies, unresolved V genes explain under half, and the rest has no known cause. This sample gives about 260,000 clones in total; 65% to 90% of them show up just once. The top ten hold roughly 13% of the sample. Material: peripheral blood. All receptors derive from a human donor in a cohort sampled during active COVID-19.

This CDR3 is CASSLDTRLAGASFYNEQFF. For the CDR3, the DNA is TGCGCCAGCAGCTTGGACACGCGGCTAGCGGGAGCGAGTTTCTACAATGAGCAGTTCTTC. The rearrangement links TRBV5-1 to TRBJ2-1; the match to TRBD2 covers 10 bases. The CDR3 length is 20 residues. In germline, CDR1 is SGHRS, CDR2 YFSETQ. V dropped 0 bases and J dropped 3; count of bases not matched to a gene: 15.

The chain uses TRBV6-6 and TRBJ2-7; D ambiguous. The CDR3 sequence is 13 residues long. V lost 7 bases and J lost 3, with 13 bases in between. Germline assignment: CDR1 MNHNY and CDR2 SVGAGI (reference sequence). This CDR3 is CASNRGESYEQYF. DNA of the CDR3: TGTGCCAGCAACCGAGGCGAGAGCTACGAGCAGTACTTC.

The rearrangement joins TRBV7-2 to TRBJ2-2; possible D gene TRBD2, 5 bases. The germline V gene encodes CDR1 SGHTA and CDR2 FQGNSA. The CDR3 is 14 residues long. V was cut by 4 bases and J by 7 bases, with 13 bases left in between. The CDR3 region has the DNA TGTGCCAGCAGCTCGACTACGGTGGTCGGGGAGCTGTTTTTT. Encoded protein: CASSSTTVVGELFF.

This rearrangement joins TRBV11-2 to TRBJ2-7; D may be TRBD1 (5 bases). Germline assignment: CDR1 SGHAT and CDR2 FQNNGV. The CDR3 extends over 14 amino acids. V was shortened by 4 bases and J by 3 bases, with 13 bases between the two germline ends. The chain's CDR3 is CASSWGRLGYEQYF. The CDR3 nucleotides read TGTGCCAGCAGCTGGGGCAGGTTGGGCTACGAGCAGTACTTC.

The chain has TRBV14 and TRBJ1-2, with 9 bases that match TRBD1. The CDR3 consists of 13 residues. The junction had 10 bases not matched to a gene; V was cut back by 7 bases and J by 10 bases. Germline V gene data show CDR1 as SGHDN and CDR2 as FVKESK. CDR3 in DNA: TGTGCCAGCACCCGAGACGACAGGGGGGTCTACACCTTC. Its protein product is CASTRDDRGVYTF.

The rearrangement uses TRBV27 and TRBJ1-2; D is undetermined. CDR3 length: 14 amino acids. CDR1 is MNHEY and CDR2 is SMNVEV in the germline V gene (reference sequence). Deletions cut 5 bases from V and 4 bases from J, with 14 bases between. The CDR3 sequence: CASSPSTETYGYTF. In nucleotides, the CDR3 is TGTGCCAGCAGTCCCTCTACAGAGACCTATGGCTACACCTTC.

The chain is built from TRBV3-1 (or the pseudogene TRBV3-2) and TRBJ2-1; 9 nucleotides line up with TRBD2. The CDR3 spans 17 residues. V lost 0 bases and J lost 7; bases outside the gene matches: 10. CDR1 and CDR2 (germline): LGHDT, YNNKEL (reference sequence). CDR3 region: CASSQDVGGRAGNEQFF. The CDR3 DNA reads TGTGCCAGCAGCCAAGATGTCGGCGGGAGGGCGGGGAATGAGCAGTTCTTC.

The rearrangement links TRBV18 to TRBJ2-7; the D is unclear. Trimming cost V 6 bases and J 3 bases, with 24 bases left between them. The CDR3 runs 17 residues. Germline CDR1 and CDR2: KGHSH and LQKENI. CDR3 in amino acids: CASSIGNFGLYYYEQYF. The CDR3 DNA is TGTGCCAGCTCTATAGGTAACTTCGGCCTCTACTACTACGAGCAGTACTTC.

V gene TRBV11-2 combines with J gene TRBJ2-7, with a possible D match to TRBD2 (5 bases). The CDR3 covers 14 residues. Trimming took off 3 bases at V and 2 bases at J, with 11 bases between the two ends. Per germline, CDR1 SGHAT and CDR2 FQNNGV. CDR3 region: CASSFRATTYEQYF. The CDR3 nucleotides read TGTGCCAGCAGCTTCCGAGCGACTACCTACGAGCAGTACTTC.

This clone was recorded at least ten times. The rearrangement links TRBV7-9 to TRBJ1-3; D gene uncertain. CDR3 length: 14 amino acids. Looked up from germline, CDR1 is SEHNR and CDR2 is FQNEAQ (reference sequence). The germline V and J ends were trimmed by 7 bases and 2 bases, with 12 bases remaining between them. The CDR3, as DNA: TGTGCCAGCACCGTGGGAGCTACTGGAAACACCATATATTTT. This gives the protein CASTVGATGNTIYF.

Comment on this clone: A junction boundary mismatches the germline segment, possibly from a read error. J is TRBJ2-2 and V is TRBV7-2; 7 bases line up with TRBD2. The CDR3 is 18 amino acids. The germline gives CDR1 SGHTA, CDR2 FQGNSA. CDR3 loop: CASNLLGSSGERAGELFF. CDR3 sequence (DNA): TGTGCCAGCAACTTATTGGGATCTAGCGGAGAAAGGGCCGGGGAGCTGTTTTTT.

The CDR3 coding sequence is TGTGCCAGCAGCTTGGTAGCGGGACCGGGGACCCAGTACTTC. Translated, it gives CASSLVAGPGTQYF. The V call is TRBV5-6, the J call TRBJ2-5; 8 nucleotides match TRBD2. CDR1 is SGHDT and CDR2 is YYEEEE in the germline V gene. V was pared by 0 bases and J by 7 bases, with 5 bases of the junction left unmatched. There are 14 residues in the CDR3. Full variable domain (missing parts from reference TRBV5-6 and TRBJ2-5): DAGVTQSPTHLIKTRGQQVTLRCSPKSGHDTVSWYQQALGQGPQFIFQYYEEEERQRGNFPDRFSGHQFPNYSSELNVNALLLGDSALYLCASSLVAGPGTQYFGPGTRLLVL.

The chain combines TRBV11-2 with TRBJ1-1; 8 bases line up with TRBD1. The CDR3 spans 19 residues. The germline gives CDR1 SGHAT, CDR2 FQNNGV. With 2 bases clipped from V and 0 bases from J, the junction kept 14 bases outside the gene matches. The CDR3 DNA sequence: TGTGCCAGCAGCTTATTCTCGACAGGGGCCCATTGGATGAACACTGAAGCTTTCTTT. This codes for CASSLFSTGAHWMNTEAFF.

This chain uses TRBV11-2 with TRBJ1-1, with D hard to call. V lost 5 bases to trimming and J lost 6 bases, with 13 bases between them. The CDR3 totals 13 residues. Germline loops: CDR1 SGHAT, CDR2 FQNNGV. CDR3 region: CASSPSVLAEAFF. The CDR3 DNA reads as TGTGCCAGCAGCCCTTCGGTCTTGGCTGAAGCTTTCTTT.

The chain has TRBV27 and TRBJ1-6, with a weak D call TRBD1 (6 bases). The CDR3 is made up of 14 amino acids. V lost 4 bases and J lost 13, with 17 bases in between. Germline CDR1 is MNHEY and CDR2 is SMNVEV (reference sequence). CDR3 amino acids: CASSYTGSGSPLHF. CDR3 coding DNA: TGTGCCAGCAGTTACACAGGGTCGGGTTCTCCCCTCCACTTT.

The rearrangement links TRBV7-9 to TRBJ2-4; 9 bases fit TRBD1. From germline, CDR1 is SEHNR and CDR2 FQNEAQ (reference sequence). Trimming took 4 bases from V and 5 from J; bases not matched to a gene: 15. This CDR3 has 18 residues. The CDR3 reads CASSSLGDRVLFENIQYF. CDR3 in DNA: TGTGCCAGCAGCTCTTTAGGGGACAGGGTCTTGTTCGAAAACATTCAGTACTTC. Supplemented by reference TRBV7-9 and TRBJ2-4, the full variable domain reads DTGVSQNPRHKITKRGQNVTFRCDPISEHNRLYWYRQTLGQGPEFLTYFQNEAQLEKSRLLSDRFSAERPKGSFSTLEIQRTEQGDSAMYLCASSSLGDRVLFENIQYFGAGTRLSVL.

The chain has TRBV7-2 and TRBJ2-5; D is perhaps TRBD2 (6 bases). CDR1 is SGHTA, CDR2 FQGNSA, per germline. V dropped 3 bases and J dropped 5 bases, with 10 bases sitting between them. The CDR3 totals 13 residues. The CDR3 nucleotides are TGTGCCAGCAGCTTGAAAAGCGGGGAGACCCAGTACTTC. Protein sequence: CASSLKSGETQYF. Full variable domain (remainder filled in from reference TRBV7-2 and TRBJ2-5): GAGVSQSPSNKVTEKGKDVELRCDPISGHTALYWYRQSLGQGLEFLIYFQGNSAPDKSGLPSDRFSAERTGGSVSTLTIQRTQQEDSAVYLCASSLKSGETQYFGPGTRLLVL.

Comment on this clone: A much larger clone lies a single base off, so this may be a read error. The chain employs TRBV28 and TRBJ1-1; tentative D call: TRBD1 (6 bases). Germline V gene data show CDR1 as MDHEN and CDR2 as SYDVKM. This CDR3 has 17 amino acids. The V and J ends lost 8 bases and 1 base respectively, with 23 bases between them. CDR3 nucleotide sequence: TGTGCCAGCTGGGAGGGGGGGGCTCAGAATCAGAACACTGAAGCTTTCTTT. Translated: CASWEGGAQNQNTEAFF.

This chain uses TRBV7-6 with TRBJ2-7; 7 nucleotides match TRBD1. Germline loops: CDR1 SGHVS, CDR2 FNYEAQ. The CDR3 has 16 amino acids. The V segment lost 0 bases and the J segment 0 bases; nucleotides outside the gene matches: 5. Here the CDR3 DNA reads TGTGCCAGCAGCTTAGCCTCCGGGACAGCCTCCTACGAGCAGTACTTC. It encodes CASSLASGTASYEQYF.

The chain joins TRBV27 to TRBJ1-1, with D unclear. CDR1 and CDR2 from the germline V gene are MNHEY and SMNVEV (reference sequence). V lost 5 bases, J lost 6 bases, and 13 bases lay in between. The CDR3 spans 13 residues. The CDR3 sequence is CASSPRGWAEAFF. Written as DNA, the CDR3 is TGTGCCAGCAGTCCCCGGGGATGGGCTGAAGCTTTCTTT.

The rearrangement uses TRBV28 and TRBJ2-1, with TRBD2 as a possible D gene (6 bases). The CDR3 spans 14 residues. The germline V and J ends were trimmed by 6 bases and 0 bases, with 9 bases remaining between them. CDR1 is MDHEN, CDR2 SYDVKM, per germline. The CDR3 loop reads CASRPGGSYNEQFF. In DNA, the CDR3 is TGTGCCAGCAGACCCGGGGGCTCCTACAATGAGCAGTTCTTC.

CDR3 sequence: CAIRGWRDEQYF. The DNA of the CDR3 is TGTGCCATCAGGGGGTGGCGGGACGAGCAGTACTTC. The gene calls are TRBV6-5 and TRBJ2-7; 7 bases match TRBD1. The CDR3 loop spans 12 amino acids. The germline CDR1 and CDR2 sequences are MNHEY and SVGAGI. V was clipped by 10 bases and J by 5 bases; unmatched bases: 8.

A few counts support this clone. This chain links TRBV18 with TRBJ2-3; 9 bases are shared with TRBD1. Germline CDR1 reads KGHSH; CDR2 reads LQKENI. CDR3 size: 14 residues. V lost 6 bases and J lost 4; bases outside the gene matches: 5. The CDR3 nucleotides read TGTGCCAGCTCTCGGACAGGGGACTCAGATACGCAGTATTTT. Protein product: CASSRTGDSDTQYF.

This clone occurred a few times. The chain has TRBV5-1 and TRBJ2-2; 11 nucleotides align to TRBD2. Germline V CDR1 and CDR2: SGHRS, YFSETQ. This CDR3 is 19 amino acids long. V lost 6 bases to trimming and J lost 3 bases; unmatched junction nucleotides: 16. The CDR3 reads CASTSPGRGLAAYTGELFF. The CDR3 nucleotides read TGCGCCAGCACCTCCCCCGGCAGGGGACTAGCGGCCTACACCGGGGAGCTGTTTTTT. The whole variable domain, remainder taken from reference TRBV5-1 and TRBJ2-2, is KAGVTQTPRYLIKTRGQQVTLSCSPISGHRSVSWYQQTPGQGLQFLFEYFSETQRNKGNFPGRFSGRQFSNSRSEMNVSTLELGDSALYLCASTSPGRGLAAYTGELFFGEGSRLTVL.

This clone came up once. V is TRBV11-2 and J is TRBJ1-2; TRBD1 aligns across 8 bases. Germline trimming cut 4 bases from V and 11 bases from J; bases unmatched to any gene: 6. The CDR3 totals 12 residues. The germline V gene encodes CDR1 SGHAT and CDR2 FQNNGV. The CDR3 bases are TGTGCCAGCAGCTCGAGACAGGGGAGATACACCTTC. Encoded protein: CASSSRQGRYTF.

This clone was found once. The J gene is TRBJ2-7, the V gene TRBV19, with TRBD1 identical over 9 bases. This CDR3 contains 15 residues. The V and J ends lost 7 bases and 1 base, in that order; junction bases with no gene match: 8. CDR1 is LNHDA and CDR2 is SQIVND in the germline V gene (reference sequence). The CDR3 region is CASKSGQGLSYEQYF. CDR3 sequence (DNA): TGTGCCAGTAAGTCGGGACAGGGCCTATCCTACGAGCAGTACTTC.

In this sample, this clone turned up once. CDR3 protein: CASSPGQGTSDTQYF. The CDR3, as DNA: TGTGCCAGCTCACCGGGACAGGGGACTTCAGATACGCAGTATTTT. The V and J genes are TRBV18 and TRBJ2-3, with 10 bases aligning to TRBD1. This CDR3 is built from 15 residues. Germline CDR1 is KGHSH and CDR2 is LQKENI. J lost 4 bases, V lost 3 bases, and 4 bases had no gene match. Supplemented by reference TRBV18 and TRBJ2-3, the full variable domain reads NAGVMQNPRHLVRRRGQEARLRCSPMKGHSHVYWYRQLPEEGLKFMVYLQKENIIDESGMPKERFSAEFPKEGPSILRIQQVVRGDSAAYFCASSPGQGTSDTQYFGPGTRLTVL.

The rearrangement joins TRBV9 to TRBJ2-7; D uncertain. Trimming removed 0 bases at V and 6 bases at J, with 10 bases between. Per the germline V gene, CDR1 is SGDLS and CDR2 is YYNGEE. The CDR3 consists of 13 residues. CDR3 residues: CASSVENSSEQYF. DNA of the CDR3: TGTGCCAGCAGCGTAGAAAATAGCTCCGAGCAGTACTTC. Looking up the rest from reference TRBV9 and TRBJ2-7 gives the full variable domain: DSGVTQTPKHLITATGQRVTLRCSPRSGDLSVYWYQQSLDQGLQFLIQYYNGEERAKGNILERFSAQQFPDLHSELNLSSLELGDSALYFCASSVENSSEQYFGPGTRLTVT.